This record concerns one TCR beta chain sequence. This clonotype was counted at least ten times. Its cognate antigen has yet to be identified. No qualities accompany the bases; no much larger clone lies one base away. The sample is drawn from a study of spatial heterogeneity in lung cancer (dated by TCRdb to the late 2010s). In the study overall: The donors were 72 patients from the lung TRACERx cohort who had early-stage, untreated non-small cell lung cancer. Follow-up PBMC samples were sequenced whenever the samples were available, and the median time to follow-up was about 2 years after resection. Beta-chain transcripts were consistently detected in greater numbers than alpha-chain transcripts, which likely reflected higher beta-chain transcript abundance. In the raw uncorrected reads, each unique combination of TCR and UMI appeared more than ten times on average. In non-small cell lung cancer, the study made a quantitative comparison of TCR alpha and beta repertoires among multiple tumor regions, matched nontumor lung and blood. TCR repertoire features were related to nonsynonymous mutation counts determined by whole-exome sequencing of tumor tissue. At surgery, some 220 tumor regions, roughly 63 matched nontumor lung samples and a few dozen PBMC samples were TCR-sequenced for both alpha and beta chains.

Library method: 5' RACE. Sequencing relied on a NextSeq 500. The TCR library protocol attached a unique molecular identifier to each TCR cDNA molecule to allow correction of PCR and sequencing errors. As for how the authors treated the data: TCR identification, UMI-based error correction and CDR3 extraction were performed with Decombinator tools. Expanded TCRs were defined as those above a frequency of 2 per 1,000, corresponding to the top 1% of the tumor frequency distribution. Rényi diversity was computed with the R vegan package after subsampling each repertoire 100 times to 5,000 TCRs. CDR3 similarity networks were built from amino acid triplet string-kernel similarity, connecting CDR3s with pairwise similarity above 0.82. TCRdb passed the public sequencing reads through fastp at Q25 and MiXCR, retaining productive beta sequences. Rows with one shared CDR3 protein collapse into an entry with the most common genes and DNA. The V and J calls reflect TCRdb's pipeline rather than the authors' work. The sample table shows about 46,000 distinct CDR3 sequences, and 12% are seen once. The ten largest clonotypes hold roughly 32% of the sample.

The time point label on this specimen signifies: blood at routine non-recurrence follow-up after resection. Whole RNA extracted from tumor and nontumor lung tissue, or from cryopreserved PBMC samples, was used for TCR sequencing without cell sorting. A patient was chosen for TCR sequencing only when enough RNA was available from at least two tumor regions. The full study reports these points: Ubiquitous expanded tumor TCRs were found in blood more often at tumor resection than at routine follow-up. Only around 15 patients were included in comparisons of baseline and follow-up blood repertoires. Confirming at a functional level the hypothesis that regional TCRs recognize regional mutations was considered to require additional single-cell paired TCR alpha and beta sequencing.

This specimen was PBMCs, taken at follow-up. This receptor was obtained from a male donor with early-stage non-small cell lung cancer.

The nucleotides read TGTGCCAGCAGCGTAGCTACTAGAGGGGAGCAGTACTTC. Translated, this is CASSVATRGEQYF. In this chain, TRBV9 is recombined with TRBJ2-7; perhaps TRBD2 is the D gene, with 5 bases matching. Inclusive of the bounding cysteine and phenylalanine, the CDR3 is 13 residues long. Only the CDR3 region is kept as DNA, spanning 39 bases read in frame from base 1. CDR1 and CDR2 are read off the germline V gene as SGDLS and YYNGEE. V is clipped by 0 bases and J by 7 bases, and the sequence between their germline boundaries is 11 bases long.